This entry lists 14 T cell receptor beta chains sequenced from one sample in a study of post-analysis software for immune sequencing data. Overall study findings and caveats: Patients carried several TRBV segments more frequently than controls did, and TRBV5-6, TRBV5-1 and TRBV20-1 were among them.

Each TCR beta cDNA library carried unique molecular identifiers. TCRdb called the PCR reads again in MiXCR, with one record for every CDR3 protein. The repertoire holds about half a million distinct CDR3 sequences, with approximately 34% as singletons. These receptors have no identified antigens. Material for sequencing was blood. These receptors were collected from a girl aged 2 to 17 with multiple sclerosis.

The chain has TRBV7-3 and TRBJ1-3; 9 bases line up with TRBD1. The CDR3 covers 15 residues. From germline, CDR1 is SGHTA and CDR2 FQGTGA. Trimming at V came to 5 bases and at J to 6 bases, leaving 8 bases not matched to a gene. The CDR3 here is CASSPNGQGLNTIYF. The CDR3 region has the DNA TGTGCCAGCAGCCCTAATGGACAGGGGCTAAACACCATATATTTT.

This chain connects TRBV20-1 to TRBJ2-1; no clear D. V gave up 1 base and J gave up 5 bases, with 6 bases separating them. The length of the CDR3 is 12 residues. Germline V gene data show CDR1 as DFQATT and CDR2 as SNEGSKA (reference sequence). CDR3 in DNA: TGCAGTGCTAGAGCGACCCACAATGAGCAGTTCTTC. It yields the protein CSARATHNEQFF.

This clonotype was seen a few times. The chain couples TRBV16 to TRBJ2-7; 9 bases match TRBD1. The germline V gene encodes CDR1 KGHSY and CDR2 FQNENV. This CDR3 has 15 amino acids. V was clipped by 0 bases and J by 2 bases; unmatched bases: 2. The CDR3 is CASSQSGQGPYEQYF. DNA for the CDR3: TGTGCCAGCAGCCAATCGGGACAGGGTCCCTACGAGCAGTACTTC.

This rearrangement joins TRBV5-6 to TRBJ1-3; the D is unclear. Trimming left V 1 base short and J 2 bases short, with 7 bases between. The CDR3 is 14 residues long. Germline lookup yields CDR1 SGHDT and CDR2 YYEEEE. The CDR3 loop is CASSLSQPGNTIYF. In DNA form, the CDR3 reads TGTGCCAGCAGCTTGTCACAGCCTGGAAACACCATATATTTT. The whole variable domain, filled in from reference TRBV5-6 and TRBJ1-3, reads DAGVTQSPTHLIKTRGQQVTLRCSPKSGHDTVSWYQQALGQGPQFIFQYYEEEERQRGNFPDRFSGHQFPNYSSELNVNALLLGDSALYLCASSLSQPGNTIYFGEGSWLTVV.

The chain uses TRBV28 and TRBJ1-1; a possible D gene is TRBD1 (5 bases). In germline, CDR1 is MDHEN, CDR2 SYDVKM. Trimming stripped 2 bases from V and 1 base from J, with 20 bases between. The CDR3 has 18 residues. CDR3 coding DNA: TGTGCCAGCAGTTTAATTGGGGTTGGGGGTTTTCCGAACACTGAAGCTTTCTTT. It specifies CASSLIGVGGFPNTEAFF.

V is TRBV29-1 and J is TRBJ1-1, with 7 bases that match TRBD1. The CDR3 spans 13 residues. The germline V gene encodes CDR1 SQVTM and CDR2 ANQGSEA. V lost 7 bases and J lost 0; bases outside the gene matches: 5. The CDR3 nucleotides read TGCAGCGCTGGACAGGTGATGAACACTGAAGCTTTCTTT. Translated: CSAGQVMNTEAFF. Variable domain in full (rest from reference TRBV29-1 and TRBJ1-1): SAVISQKPSRDICQRGTSLTIQCQVDSQVTMMFWYRQQPGQSLTLIATANQGSEATYESGFVIDKFPISRPNLTFSTLTVSNMSPEDSSIYLCSAGQVMNTEAFFGQGTRLTVV.

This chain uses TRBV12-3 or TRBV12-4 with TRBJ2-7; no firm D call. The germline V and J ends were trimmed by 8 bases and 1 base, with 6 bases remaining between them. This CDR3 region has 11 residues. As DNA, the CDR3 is TGTGCCAGCCACAGTTCCTACGAGCAGTACTTC. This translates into CASHSSYEQYF.

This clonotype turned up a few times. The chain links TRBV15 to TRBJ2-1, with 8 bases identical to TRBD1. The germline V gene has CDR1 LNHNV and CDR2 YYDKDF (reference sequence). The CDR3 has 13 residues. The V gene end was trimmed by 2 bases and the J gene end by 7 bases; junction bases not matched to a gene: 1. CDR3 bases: TGTGCCACCAGCAGAAGGACAGGGAATGAGCAGTTCTTC. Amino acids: CATSRRTGNEQFF.

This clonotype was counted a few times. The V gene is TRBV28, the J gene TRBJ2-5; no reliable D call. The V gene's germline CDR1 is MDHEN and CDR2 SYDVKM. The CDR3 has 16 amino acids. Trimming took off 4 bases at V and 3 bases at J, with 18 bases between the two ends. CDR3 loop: CASSSSSFVGEETQYF. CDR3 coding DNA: TGTGCCAGCAGTTCCTCATCCTTTGTGGGCGAAGAGACCCAGTACTTC.

The CDR3 sequence is CASSPNPGVTEQFF. The CDR3 DNA reads TGTGCCAGCAGCCCGAACCCTGGAGTCACTGAGCAGTTCTTC. V and J are TRBV7-2 and TRBJ2-1; no definite D call. CDR1 and CDR2 (germline): SGHTA, FQGNSA. Deletions cut 5 bases from V and 9 bases from J, with 17 bases between. This CDR3 spans 14 amino acids.

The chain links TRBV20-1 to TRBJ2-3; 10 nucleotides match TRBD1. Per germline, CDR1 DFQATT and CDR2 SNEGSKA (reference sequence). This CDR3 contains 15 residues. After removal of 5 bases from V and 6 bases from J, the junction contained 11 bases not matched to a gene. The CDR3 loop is CSAPRTDRGADTQYF. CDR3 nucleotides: TGCAGTGCTCCTCGCACGGACAGGGGGGCGGATACGCAGTATTTT.

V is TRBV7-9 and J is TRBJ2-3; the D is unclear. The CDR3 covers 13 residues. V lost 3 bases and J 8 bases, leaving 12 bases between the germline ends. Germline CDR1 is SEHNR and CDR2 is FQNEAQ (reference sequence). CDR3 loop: CASSFPVTFTQYF. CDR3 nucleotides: TGTGCCAGCAGCTTCCCGGTGACGTTTACGCAGTATTTT.

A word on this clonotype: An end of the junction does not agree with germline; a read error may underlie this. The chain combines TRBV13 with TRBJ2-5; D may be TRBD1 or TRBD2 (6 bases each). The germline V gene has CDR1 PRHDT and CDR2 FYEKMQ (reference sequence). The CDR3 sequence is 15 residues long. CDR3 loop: CASRLLQGREETQYF. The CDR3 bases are TGTGCCAGCCGCTTGTTACAGGGTCGGGAGGAGACCCAGTACTTC.

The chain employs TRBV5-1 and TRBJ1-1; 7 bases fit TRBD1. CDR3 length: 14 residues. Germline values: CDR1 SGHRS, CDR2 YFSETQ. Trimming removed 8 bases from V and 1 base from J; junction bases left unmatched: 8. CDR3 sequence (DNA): TGCGCCAGTTCGTGGACAGGAACGAACACTGAAGCTTTCTTT. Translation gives CASSWTGTNTEAFF. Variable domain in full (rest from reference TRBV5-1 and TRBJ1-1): KAGVTQTPRYLIKTRGQQVTLSCSPISGHRSVSWYQQTPGQGLQFLFEYFSETQRNKGNFPGRFSGRQFSNSRSEMNVSTLELGDSALYLCASSWTGTNTEAFFGQGTRLTVV.